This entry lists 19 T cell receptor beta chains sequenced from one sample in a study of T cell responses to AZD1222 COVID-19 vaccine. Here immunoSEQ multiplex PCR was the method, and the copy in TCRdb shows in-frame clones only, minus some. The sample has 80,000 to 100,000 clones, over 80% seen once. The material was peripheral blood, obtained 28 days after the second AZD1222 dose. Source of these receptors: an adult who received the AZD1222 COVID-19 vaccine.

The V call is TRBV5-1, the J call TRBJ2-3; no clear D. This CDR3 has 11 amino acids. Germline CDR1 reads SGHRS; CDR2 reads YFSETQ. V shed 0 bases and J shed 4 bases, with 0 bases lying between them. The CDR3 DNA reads TGCGCCAGCAGCTTGGCAGATACGCAGTATTTT. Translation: CASSLADTQYF.

CDR3 in amino acids: CASSLAQPYGYTF. The CDR3 nucleotides are TGTGCCAGCAGCTTAGCCCAACCCTATGGCTACACCTTC. The V gene is TRBV7-9, the J gene TRBJ1-2; D remains ambiguous. The V end lost 0 bases, the J end lost 4 bases, and 6 bases lay between the germline ends. From germline, CDR1 is SEHNR and CDR2 FQNEAQ (reference sequence). The CDR3 totals 13 residues.

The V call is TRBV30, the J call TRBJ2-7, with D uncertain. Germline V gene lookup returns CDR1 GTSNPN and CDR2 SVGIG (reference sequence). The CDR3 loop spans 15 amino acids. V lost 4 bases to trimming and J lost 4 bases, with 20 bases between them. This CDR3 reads CAWNLPASVSYEQYF. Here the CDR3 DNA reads TGTGCCTGGAACCTTCCAGCCTCGGTATCGTACGAGCAGTACTTC.

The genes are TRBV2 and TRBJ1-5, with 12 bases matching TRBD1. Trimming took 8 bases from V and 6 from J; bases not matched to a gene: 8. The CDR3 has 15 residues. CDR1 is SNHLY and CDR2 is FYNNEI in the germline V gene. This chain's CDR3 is CASGGTGGAGQPQHF. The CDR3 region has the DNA TGTGCCAGCGGAGGGACAGGGGGCGCAGGTCAGCCCCAGCATTTT.

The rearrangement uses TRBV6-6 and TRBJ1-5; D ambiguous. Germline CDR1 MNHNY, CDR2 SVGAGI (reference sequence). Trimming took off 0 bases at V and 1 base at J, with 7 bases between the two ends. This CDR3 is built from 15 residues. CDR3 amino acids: CASSYSEGSNQPQHF. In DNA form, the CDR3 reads TGTGCCAGCAGTTACTCAGAGGGAAGCAATCAGCCCCAGCATTTT.

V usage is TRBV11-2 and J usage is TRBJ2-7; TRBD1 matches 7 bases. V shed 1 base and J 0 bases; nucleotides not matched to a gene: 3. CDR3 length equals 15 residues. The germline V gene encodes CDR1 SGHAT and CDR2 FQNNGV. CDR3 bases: TGTGCCAGCAGCTTAGGGGGACAGATCTCCTACGAGCAGTACTTC. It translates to CASSLGGQISYEQYF.

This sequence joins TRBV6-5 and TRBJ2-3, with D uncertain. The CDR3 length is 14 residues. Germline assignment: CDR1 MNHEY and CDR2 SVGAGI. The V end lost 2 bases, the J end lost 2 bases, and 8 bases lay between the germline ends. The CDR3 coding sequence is TGTGCCAGCAGTTACCGCTACTACACAGATACGCAGTATTTT. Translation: CASSYRYYTDTQYF.

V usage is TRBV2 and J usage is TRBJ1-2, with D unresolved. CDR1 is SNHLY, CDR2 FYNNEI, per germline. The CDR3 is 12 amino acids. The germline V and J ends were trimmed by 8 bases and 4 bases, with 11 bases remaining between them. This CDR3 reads CASVELAYGYTF. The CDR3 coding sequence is TGTGCCAGCGTTGAATTGGCCTATGGCTACACCTTC.

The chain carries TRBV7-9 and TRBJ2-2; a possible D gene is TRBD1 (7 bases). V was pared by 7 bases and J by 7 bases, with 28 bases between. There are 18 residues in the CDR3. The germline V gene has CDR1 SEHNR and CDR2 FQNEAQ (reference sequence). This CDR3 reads CASTPGREWRGLSGELFF. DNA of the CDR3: TGTGCCAGCACGCCCGGACGGGAGTGGAGGGGGCTGAGCGGGGAGCTGTTTTTT.

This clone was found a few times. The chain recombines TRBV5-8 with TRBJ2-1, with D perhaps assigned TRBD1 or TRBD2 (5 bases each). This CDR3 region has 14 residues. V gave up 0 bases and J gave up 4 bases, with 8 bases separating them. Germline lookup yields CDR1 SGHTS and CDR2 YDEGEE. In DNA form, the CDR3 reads TGTGCCAGCAGCTTGGGGGACCAGTACAATGAGCAGTTCTTC. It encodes CASSLGDQYNEQFF.

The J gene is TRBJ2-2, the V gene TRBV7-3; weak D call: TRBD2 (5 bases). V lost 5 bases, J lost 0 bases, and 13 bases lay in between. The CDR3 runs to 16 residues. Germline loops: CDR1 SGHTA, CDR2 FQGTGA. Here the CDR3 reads CASSPSGGSNTGELFF. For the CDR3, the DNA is TGTGCCAGCAGCCCGTCCGGCGGGTCGAACACCGGGGAGCTGTTTTTT.

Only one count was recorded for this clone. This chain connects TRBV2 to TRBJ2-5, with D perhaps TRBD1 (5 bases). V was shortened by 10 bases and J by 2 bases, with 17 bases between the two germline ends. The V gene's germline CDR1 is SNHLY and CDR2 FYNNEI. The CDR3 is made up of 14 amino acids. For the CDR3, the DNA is TGTGCCAAAAAAACAGGCGTTGCACAAGAGACCCAGTACTTC. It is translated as CAKKTGVAQETQYF.

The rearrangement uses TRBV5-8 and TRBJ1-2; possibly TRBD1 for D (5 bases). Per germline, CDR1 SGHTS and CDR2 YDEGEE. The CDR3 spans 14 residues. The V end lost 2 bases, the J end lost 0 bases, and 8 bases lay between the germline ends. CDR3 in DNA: TGTGCCAGCAGCTTAAGGACACCTAACTATGGCTACACCTTC. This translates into CASSLRTPNYGYTF.

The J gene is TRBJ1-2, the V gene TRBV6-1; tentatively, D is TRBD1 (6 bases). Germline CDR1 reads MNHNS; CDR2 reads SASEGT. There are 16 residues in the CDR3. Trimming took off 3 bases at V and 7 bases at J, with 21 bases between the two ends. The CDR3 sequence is CASSDLFVGGEGGYTF. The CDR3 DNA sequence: TGTGCCAGCAGTGACCTATTTGTGGGGGGCGAGGGTGGCTACACCTTC.

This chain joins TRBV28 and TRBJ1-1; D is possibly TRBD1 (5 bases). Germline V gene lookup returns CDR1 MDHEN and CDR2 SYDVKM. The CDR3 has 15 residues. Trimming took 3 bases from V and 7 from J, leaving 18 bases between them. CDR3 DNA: TGTGCCAGCAGTTTCACCTTCCGACAGCCCCTTGAAGCTTTCTTT. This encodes CASSFTFRQPLEAFF.

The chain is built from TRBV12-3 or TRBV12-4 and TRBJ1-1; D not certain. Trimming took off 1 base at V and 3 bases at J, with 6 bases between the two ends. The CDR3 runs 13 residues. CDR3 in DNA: TGTGCCAGCAGTTTAGTGGGGTACACTGAAGCTTTCTTT. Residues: CASSLVGYTEAFF.

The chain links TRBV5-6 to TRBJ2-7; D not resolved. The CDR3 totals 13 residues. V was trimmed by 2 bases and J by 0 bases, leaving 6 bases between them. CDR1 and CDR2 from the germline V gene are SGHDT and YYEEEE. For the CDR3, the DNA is TGTGCCAGCAGCTTAATGAGCTCCTACGAGCAGTACTTC. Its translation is CASSLMSSYEQYF.

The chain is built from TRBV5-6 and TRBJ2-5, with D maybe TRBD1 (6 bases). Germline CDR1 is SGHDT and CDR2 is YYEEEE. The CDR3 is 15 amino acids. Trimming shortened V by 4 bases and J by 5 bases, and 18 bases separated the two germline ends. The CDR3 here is CASSPRDTTGETQYF. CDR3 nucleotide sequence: TGTGCCAGCAGCCCACGGGACACTACGGGGGAGACCCAGTACTTC. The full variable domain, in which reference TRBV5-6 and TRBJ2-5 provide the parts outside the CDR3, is DAGVTQSPTHLIKTRGQQVTLRCSPKSGHDTVSWYQQALGQGPQFIFQYYEEEERQRGNFPDRFSGHQFPNYSSELNVNALLLGDSALYLCASSPRDTTGETQYFGPGTRLLVL.

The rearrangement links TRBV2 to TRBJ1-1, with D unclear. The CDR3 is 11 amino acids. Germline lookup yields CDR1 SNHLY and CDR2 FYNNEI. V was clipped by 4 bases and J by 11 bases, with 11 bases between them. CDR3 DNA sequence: TGTGCCAGCAGTGGAGGCCAAAGGGCTTTCTTT. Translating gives CASSGGQRAFF.